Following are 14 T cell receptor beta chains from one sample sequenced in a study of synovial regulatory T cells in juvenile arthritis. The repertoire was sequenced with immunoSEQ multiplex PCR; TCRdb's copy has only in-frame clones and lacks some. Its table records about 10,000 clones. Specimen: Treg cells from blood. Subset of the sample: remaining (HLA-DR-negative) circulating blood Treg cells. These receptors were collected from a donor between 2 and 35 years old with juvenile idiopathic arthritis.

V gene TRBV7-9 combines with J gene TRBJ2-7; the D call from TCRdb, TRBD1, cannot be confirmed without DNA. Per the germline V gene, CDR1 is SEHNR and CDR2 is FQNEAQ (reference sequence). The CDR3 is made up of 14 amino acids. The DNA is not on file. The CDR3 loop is CASSPGTVKYEQYF.

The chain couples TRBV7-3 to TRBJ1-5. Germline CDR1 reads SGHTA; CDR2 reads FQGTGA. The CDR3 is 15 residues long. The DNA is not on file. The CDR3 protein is CASSLTGGSNQPQHF.

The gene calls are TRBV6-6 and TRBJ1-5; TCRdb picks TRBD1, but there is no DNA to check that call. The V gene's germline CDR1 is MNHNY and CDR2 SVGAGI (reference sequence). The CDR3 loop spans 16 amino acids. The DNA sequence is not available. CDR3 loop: CASSTRQGAVNQPQHF.

This chain's CDR3 is CASSIRRDGNQPQHF. The V call is TRBV19, the J call TRBJ1-5. This CDR3 has 15 amino acids. No coding sequence is recorded. Germline V CDR1 and CDR2: LNHDA, SQIVND (reference sequence).

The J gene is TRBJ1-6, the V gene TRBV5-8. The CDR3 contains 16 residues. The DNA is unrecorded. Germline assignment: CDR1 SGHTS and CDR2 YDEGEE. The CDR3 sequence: CASSSPGGTYNSPLHF.

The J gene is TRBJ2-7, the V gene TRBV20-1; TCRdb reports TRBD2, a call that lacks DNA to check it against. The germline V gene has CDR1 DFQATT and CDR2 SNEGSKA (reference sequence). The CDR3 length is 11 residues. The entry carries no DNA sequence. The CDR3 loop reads CSANPTYEQYF.

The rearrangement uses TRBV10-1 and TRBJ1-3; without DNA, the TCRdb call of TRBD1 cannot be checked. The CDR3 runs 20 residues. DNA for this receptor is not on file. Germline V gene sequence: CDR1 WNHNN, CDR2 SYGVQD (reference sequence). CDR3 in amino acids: CASKGQGEPHVICSGNTIYF.

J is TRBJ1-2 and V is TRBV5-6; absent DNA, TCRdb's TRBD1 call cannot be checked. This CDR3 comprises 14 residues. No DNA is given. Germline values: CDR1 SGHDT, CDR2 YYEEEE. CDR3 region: CASSLYGTGGGYTF.

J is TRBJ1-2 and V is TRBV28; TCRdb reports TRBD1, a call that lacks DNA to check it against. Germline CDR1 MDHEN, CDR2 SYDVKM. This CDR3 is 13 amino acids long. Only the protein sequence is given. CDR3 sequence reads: CASSFDSNYGYTF.

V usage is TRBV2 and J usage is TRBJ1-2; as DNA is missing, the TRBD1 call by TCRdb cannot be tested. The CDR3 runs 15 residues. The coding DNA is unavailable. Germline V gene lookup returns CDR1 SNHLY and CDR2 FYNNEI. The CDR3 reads CASSKGTVGARGYTF.

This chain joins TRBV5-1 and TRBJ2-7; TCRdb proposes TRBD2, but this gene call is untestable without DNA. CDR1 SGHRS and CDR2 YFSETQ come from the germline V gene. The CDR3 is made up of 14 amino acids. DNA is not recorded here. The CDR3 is CASSSGGSPYEQYF.

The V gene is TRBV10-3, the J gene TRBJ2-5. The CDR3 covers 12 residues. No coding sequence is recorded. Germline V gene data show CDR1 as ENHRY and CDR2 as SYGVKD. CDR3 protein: CAISEIWETQYF.

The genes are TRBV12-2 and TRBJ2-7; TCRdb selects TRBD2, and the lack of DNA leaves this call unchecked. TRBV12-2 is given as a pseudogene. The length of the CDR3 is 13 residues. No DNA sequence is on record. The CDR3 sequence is CASPLHQRTKQYF.

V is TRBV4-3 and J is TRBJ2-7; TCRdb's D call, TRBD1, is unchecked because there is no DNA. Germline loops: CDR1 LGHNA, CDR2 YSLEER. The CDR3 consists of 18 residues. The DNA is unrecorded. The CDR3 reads CASSQKFNPGHHSYEQYF.